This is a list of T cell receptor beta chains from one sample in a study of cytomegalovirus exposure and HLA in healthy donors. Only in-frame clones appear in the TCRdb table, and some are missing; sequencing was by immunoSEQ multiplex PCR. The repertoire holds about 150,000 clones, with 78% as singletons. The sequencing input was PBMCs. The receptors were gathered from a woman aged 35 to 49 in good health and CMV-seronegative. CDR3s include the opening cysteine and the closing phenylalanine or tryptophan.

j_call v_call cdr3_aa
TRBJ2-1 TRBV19 CASSIDLGQGYNEQFF
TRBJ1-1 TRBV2 CASSVTPRTEAFF
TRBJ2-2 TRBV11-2 CASTPGRGQGGELFF
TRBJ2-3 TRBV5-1 CASSLQPGQPSTDTQYF
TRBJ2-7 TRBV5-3 CARSLPRDRESYEQYF
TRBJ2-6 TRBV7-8 CASSLLGQGASGANVLTF
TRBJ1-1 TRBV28 CASSLPLRGLNTEAFF
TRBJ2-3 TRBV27 CASSFADTQYF
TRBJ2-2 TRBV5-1 CASSPIPGELFF
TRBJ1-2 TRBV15 CATSRDRAGTNYGYTF
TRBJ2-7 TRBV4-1 CASSQERQGAQYF
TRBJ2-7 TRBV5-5 CASSFNTASYEQYF
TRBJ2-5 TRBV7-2 CASSLSGGAEETQYF
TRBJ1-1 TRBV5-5 CASSFDGGEAFF
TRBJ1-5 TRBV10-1 CASTPAGRNQPQHF
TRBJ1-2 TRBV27 CASSLSVNYGYTF
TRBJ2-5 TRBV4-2 CASSLAPGGSSGNQETQYF
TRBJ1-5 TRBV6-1 CASREQGHGNQPQHF
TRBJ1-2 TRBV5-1 CASSLGTFNYGYTF
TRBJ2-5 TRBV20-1 CSANPGRGQYF
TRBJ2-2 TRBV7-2 CASSHLGHGELFF
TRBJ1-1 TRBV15 CATSRARNTEAFF
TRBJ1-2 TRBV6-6 CASSFADRGTYGYTF
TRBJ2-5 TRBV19 CASSTDRGTETQYF
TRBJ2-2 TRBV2 CASSEQLSNPTGELFF
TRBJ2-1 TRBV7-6 CASSFGLAGGENEQFF
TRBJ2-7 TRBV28 CASSLWTGGPAYEQYF
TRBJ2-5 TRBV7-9 CASSQALLETQYF
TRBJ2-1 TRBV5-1 CASSLAASGGQNEQFF
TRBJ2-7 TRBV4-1 CASATGEAKEQYF
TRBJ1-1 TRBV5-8 CASSSMGLGHTEAFF
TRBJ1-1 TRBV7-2 CASRRDSPEAFF
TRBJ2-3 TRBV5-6 CASSLRGSTDTQYF
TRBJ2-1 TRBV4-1 CASQDRGQGEQFF
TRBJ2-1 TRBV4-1 CASSPYPLAGGPNEQFF
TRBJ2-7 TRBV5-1 CASSLGDSRYEQYF
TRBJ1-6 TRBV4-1 CASSQVPREYNSPLHF
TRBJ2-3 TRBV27 CASRPPERGEDTQYF
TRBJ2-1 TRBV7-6 CASSLGQVNEQFF
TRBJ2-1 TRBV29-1 CSVAGAGHNEQFF
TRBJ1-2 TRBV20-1 CNTTGNYGYTF
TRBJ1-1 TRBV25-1 CASTRGSNTEAFF
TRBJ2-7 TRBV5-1 CASSLEVGAYSEQYF
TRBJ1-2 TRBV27 CASSSPGAAYGYTF
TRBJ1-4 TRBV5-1 CASSPTSGTNEKLFF
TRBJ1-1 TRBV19 CASSIVPGQMNTEAFF